The TCR beta chain under discussion was sequenced for a study of blood T cell repertoires in COVID-19. Study overall: The United States, Italy and Spain provided the acute and convalescent COVID-19 samples.

Some clones are missing from TCRdb's copy, which holds only in-frame ones; the method was immunoSEQ multiplex PCR. The sample lists about 170,000 clones, just over 90% occurring once. The V segment lost 5 bases and the J segment 8 bases; nucleotides outside the gene matches: 9. Germline V gene data show CDR1 as SSHAT and CDR2 as FNYEAQ (reference sequence). The CDR3 has 16 amino acids. This clonotype was obtained from a man between 18 and 29 years old with COVID-19, enrolled during active disease. The rearrangement links TRBV7-7 to TRBJ2-1, with TRBD2 matching 13 bases. Material for sequencing was peripheral blood. The CDR3 loop is CASSKGLAGVGDEQFF. CDR3 coding DNA: TGTGCCAGCAGCAAAGGACTAGCGGGAGTGGGCGATGAGCAGTTCTTC. Complete variable domain (other parts from reference TRBV7-7 and TRBJ2-1): GAGVSQSPRYKVTKRGQDVTLRCDPISSHATLYWYQQALGQGPEFLTYFNYEAQPDKSGLPSDRFSAERPEGSISTLTIQRTEQRDSAMYRCASSKGLAGVGDEQFFGPGTRLTVL.